A selection of T cell receptor beta chains follows, all from one sample in a study of early T cells in non-severe SARS-CoV-2 infection. MiXCR was run by TCRdb on the 5' RACE reads, yielding one entry per CDR3 protein. The repertoire holds fewer than 55,000 distinct CDR3 sequences, with 6% to 8.5% as singletons. The sample was whole blood. Receptor source: an adult who was a healthcare worker with PCR-confirmed SARS-CoV-2 infection or an uninfected control (not recorded which). Each CDR3 is given with its conserved first and last residue. A D gene is named only where the DNA matches it firmly. Some rows mark clone size as missing; the rest say once, few, many or name a class of expanded clone.

length,D,size,J,V,DNA,CDR3
15,TRBD2,many,TRBJ2-1,TRBV11-2,TGTGCCAGCAGCTCATTAGCGGGGGGGCGCAATGAGCAGTTCTTC,CASSSLAGGRNEQFF
14,.,few,TRBJ2-7,TRBV7-8,TGTGCCAGCAGCTTAGCCCTTTCGTCCTACGAGCAGTACTTC,CASSLALSSYEQYF
14,TRBD2,.,TRBJ2-7,TRBV7-2,TGTGCCAGCAGCCCCGCTAGCGGGTCCTACGAGCAGTACTTC,CASSPASGSYEQYF
14,.,.,TRBJ2-2,TRBV24-1,TGTGCCACCAGTGATTTTCGGGACACCGGGGAGCTGTTTTTT,CATSDFRDTGELFF
17,TRBD2,many,TRBJ2-1,TRBV6-5,TGTGCCAGCAGTTCCGGACTAGCGGGGATTAGTCGGAATGAGCAGTTCTTC,CASSSGLAGISRNEQFF
13,.,many,TRBJ2-1,TRBV12-3/TRBV12-4,TGTGCCAGCAGTTTTAGAGGGGGGTCAGAGCAGTTCTTC,CASSFRGGSEQFF
14,TRBD1,few,TRBJ1-4,TRBV5-1,TGCGCCAGCAGCACCGGGACAGGGCGAGAAAAACTGTTTTTT,CASSTGTGREKLFF
17,TRBD1,few,TRBJ2-5,TRBV12-5,TGTGCTAGTGGTTCGAAGGGACAGGGATCACGGTTTGAGACCCAGTACTTC,CASGSKGQGSRFETQYF
13,.,many,TRBJ2-1,TRBV2,TGTGCCAGCAGGGCATCAAAAACGGGTGAGCAGTTCTTC,CASRASKTGEQFF
14,.,few,TRBJ2-1,TRBV20-1,TGCAGTGCTGGGGTAACTAGCTCCTACAATGAGCAGTTCTTC,CSAGVTSSYNEQFF
14,.,.,TRBJ2-3,TRBV7-9,TGTGCCAGCAGCTTAGGTGAGGGCACAGATACGCAGTATTTT,CASSLGEGTDTQYF
16,.,many,TRBJ2-3,TRBV5-1,TGCGCCAGCAGCTTCAGTAGTTCCCGCAACACAGATACGCAGTATTTT,CASSFSSSRNTDTQYF
14,.,.,TRBJ2-2,TRBV12-3/TRBV12-4,TGTGCCAGCGCGGGGCAGGAAAACACCGGGGAGCTGTTTTTT,CASAGQENTGELFF
13,.,few,TRBJ1-1,TRBV10-2,TGCGCCAGCACGTCCGGGACGTTACAACAAGCTTTCTTT,CASTSGTLQQAFF
13,.,many,TRBJ1-2,TRBV7-9,TGTGCCAGCAGCTTAGAAGCTAACTATGGCTACACCTTC,CASSLEANYGYTF
13,.,.,TRBJ1-2,TRBV6-5,TGTGCCAGCAGCCTCCTCCTTAACTATGGCTACACCTTC,CASSLLLNYGYTF